The 21 T cell receptor beta chains below all came from one sample that was sequenced in a study of shared clonotypes between healthy human individuals. Measured with immunoSEQ multiplex PCR; TCRdb has only the in-frame clones, and not every one. The table lists about 1.9 million clones, 85% to 95% of them singletons, with around 1.8% in the top ten. Naive-designated CD8 cells lacked CD45RO, were positively enriched for CCR7, and omitted terminally differentiated effector memory CD45RA+ cells. Sequences were obtained from naive CD8+ T cells from PBMCs. The source of these receptors is a man aged 18 to 30 in good health. Some clones in this sample may be carry-over from other donors' samples.

The genes are TRBV12-5 and TRBJ2-6, with D uncertain. Trimming pared 1 base from V and 2 bases from J, leaving 9 bases between. Germline V gene lookup returns CDR1 LGHNT and CDR2 FRNRAP. The CDR3 covers 16 residues. This chain's CDR3 is CASGLDLGTGANVLTF. The CDR3 bases are TGTGCTAGTGGTTTGGACCTGGGTACTGGGGCCAACGTCCTGACTTTC.

The chain recombines TRBV2 with TRBJ2-7; 9 bases are a match to TRBD1. Germline lookup yields CDR1 SNHLY and CDR2 FYNNEI. The CDR3 contains 15 residues. V shed 2 bases, J shed 4 bases, and the junction held 6 bases outside the gene matches. The CDR3 loop reads CASSETQGAQYEQYF. The CDR3 DNA reads TGTGCCAGCAGTGAAACACAGGGGGCGCAGTACGAGCAGTACTTC.

This clone came up once. The chain is built from TRBV11-2 and TRBJ1-4, with D unresolved. CDR1 is SGHAT and CDR2 is FQNNGV in the germline V gene. The germline V and J ends were trimmed by 0 bases and 7 bases, with 18 bases remaining between them. The CDR3 has 17 residues. The CDR3 nucleotides read TGTGCCAGCAGCTTAGATGTTTGGGAAAAGGTGAGTGAAAAACTGTTTTTT. Translating it yields CASSLDVWEKVSEKLFF.

This clone was counted only a few times. V usage is TRBV19 and J usage is TRBJ2-2; a weak D match, TRBD1 (5 bases). The CDR3 contains 15 residues. From germline, CDR1 is LNHDA and CDR2 SQIVND (reference sequence). Trimming took off 4 bases at V and 1 base at J, with 10 bases between the two ends. CDR3 protein: CASSKTVLNTGELFF. The CDR3 bases are TGTGCCAGTAGTAAGACAGTCCTGAACACCGGGGAGCTGTTTTTT.

V and J are TRBV18 and TRBJ2-1, with a tentative D call TRBD2 (6 bases). Germline V gene lookup returns CDR1 KGHSH and CDR2 LQKENI. The CDR3 is 15 residues long. V was pared by 1 base and J by 2 bases, with 9 bases between. The CDR3 region has the DNA TGTGCCAGCTCACCACTTAGCGGACCCTACAATGAGCAGTTCTTC. Amino acid sequence: CASSPLSGPYNEQFF.

With regard to this clone: This specimen includes other DNA sequences encoding the same CDR3. The chain is built from TRBV29-1 and TRBJ2-1; TRBD1 or TRBD2 may be the D gene (5 bases each). Per the germline V gene, CDR1 is SQVTM and CDR2 is ANQGSEA. The V end lost 6 bases, the J end lost 2 bases, and 8 bases lay between the germline ends. The CDR3 contains 12 residues. The CDR3 here is CSVLGPYNEQFF. The DNA of the CDR3 is TGCAGCGTCCTGGGACCCTACAATGAGCAGTTCTTC.

This chain connects TRBV9 to TRBJ1-2, with TRBD1 matching over 8 bases. V gave up 2 bases and J gave up 4 bases; unmatched junction bases: 13. Per the germline V gene, CDR1 is SGDLS and CDR2 is YYNGEE. The CDR3 is 17 residues long. The CDR3 sequence: CASSVTRTGTWPYGYTF. CDR3 sequence (DNA): TGTGCCAGCAGCGTGACTCGGACAGGGACTTGGCCCTATGGCTACACCTTC.

This chain connects TRBV14 to TRBJ2-7, with D possibly matching TRBD1 (6 bases). Germline assignment: CDR1 SGHDN and CDR2 FVKESK. CDR3 size: 16 residues. V dropped 4 bases and J dropped 2 bases, with 18 bases sitting between them. CDR3 in DNA: TGTGCCAGCAGCCCCCCCCAACAGGGTTTGGCCTACGAGCAGTACTTC. Its protein is CASSPPQQGLAYEQYF.

The rearrangement links TRBV6-1 to TRBJ1-1; D is undetermined. V was pared by 1 base and J by 1 base, with 7 bases between. The CDR3 runs 14 residues. Looked up from germline, CDR1 is MNHNS and CDR2 is SASEGT. The CDR3 here is CASSEVSANTEAFF. As DNA, the CDR3 is TGTGCCAGCAGTGAAGTATCGGCGAACACTGAAGCTTTCTTT.

This clone was observed a handful of times. The chain has TRBV19 and TRBJ2-7, with D perhaps matching TRBD1 (5 bases). With 5 bases removed from V and 4 bases from J, the gap between germline ends came to 18 bases. The germline V gene has CDR1 LNHDA and CDR2 SQIVND (reference sequence). The CDR3 runs to 15 residues. The CDR3 sequence: CASSFTGSRGYEQYF. DNA for the CDR3: TGTGCCAGTAGTTTCACAGGATCCCGAGGATACGAGCAGTACTTC.

V usage is TRBV27 and J usage is TRBJ2-7; weak D call: TRBD2 (6 bases). The germline CDR1 and CDR2 sequences are MNHEY and SMNVEV (reference sequence). Between the trimmed V and J ends, which lost 5 bases and 2 bases, there was a span of 13 bases. The CDR3 is made up of 14 amino acids. CDR3 in DNA: TGTGCCAGCAGTGAGGAGGGCTTTCCCTACGAGCAGTACTTC. Protein sequence: CASSEEGFPYEQYF.

The chain is built from TRBV9 and TRBJ1-4; maybe TRBD1 (5 bases). From germline, CDR1 is SGDLS and CDR2 YYNGEE. CDR3 length equals 14 residues. The V gene lost 2 bases and the J gene lost 11 bases, with 16 bases spanning the gap. This CDR3 is CASSVGAAGQKLFF. Written as DNA, the CDR3 is TGTGCCAGCAGCGTCGGAGCAGCAGGGCAGAAACTGTTTTTT.

Written as DNA, the CDR3 is TGTGCCAGCAGTTTCACGTTGGAGGGCGAGGGCAATGAGCAGTTCTTC. Translating gives CASSFTLEGEGNEQFF. This chain joins TRBV28 and TRBJ2-1; D perhaps matches TRBD2 (6 bases). From germline, CDR1 is MDHEN and CDR2 SYDVKM. The CDR3 has 16 amino acids. With 3 bases removed from V and 6 bases from J, the gap between germline ends came to 18 bases.

V usage is TRBV28 and J usage is TRBJ2-4, with 16 bases that match TRBD2. The CDR3 runs 16 residues. J lost 14 bases, V lost 2 bases, and 9 bases had no gene match. The germline V gene encodes CDR1 MDHEN and CDR2 SYDVKM. The CDR3 region is CASSLSAGTSGRAEYF. CDR3 bases: TGTGCCAGCAGTTTAAGTGCCGGGACTAGCGGGAGGGCGGAGTACTTC.

This clone was picked up one time. Other DNA sequences of this sample code for an identical CDR3. The rearrangement uses TRBV9 and TRBJ1-1; D is undetermined. The germline CDR1 and CDR2 sequences are SGDLS and YYNGEE. The CDR3 loop spans 14 amino acids. V was clipped by 2 bases and J by 0 bases, with 8 bases between them. CDR3 sequence: CASSVGSMNTEAFF. The CDR3 DNA is TGTGCCAGCAGCGTGGGCAGCATGAACACTGAAGCTTTCTTT.

The chain couples TRBV11-2 to TRBJ1-1, with TRBD1 as a possible D gene (5 bases). V lost 5 bases, J lost 1 base, and 14 bases lay in between. Germline V gene lookup returns CDR1 SGHAT and CDR2 FQNNGV. This CDR3 is built from 15 residues. CDR3 amino acids: CASSPWDGQNTEAFF. The CDR3 DNA reads as TGTGCCAGCAGCCCCTGGGACGGGCAGAACACTGAAGCTTTCTTT.

This clone was counted a single time. J is TRBJ1-3 and V is TRBV25-1; D ambiguous. Germline assignment: CDR1 MGHDK and CDR2 SYGVNS. CDR3 length equals 14 residues. V lost 8 bases to trimming and J lost 1 base, with 12 bases between them. CDR3: CASGKGASGNTIYF. The DNA for the CDR3 is TGTGCCAGCGGGAAGGGTGCTTCTGGAAACACCATATATTTT.

This chain uses TRBV7-2 with TRBJ2-3; weak D call: TRBD2 (5 bases). V was trimmed by 6 bases and J by 2 bases, leaving 21 bases between them. There are 17 residues in the CDR3. From germline, CDR1 is SGHTA and CDR2 FQGNSA. This CDR3 is CASRSSPAAPSTDTQYF. The CDR3 DNA is TGTGCCAGCAGGTCCAGCCCAGCGGCCCCGTCCACAGATACGCAGTATTTT. Full variable domain (remainder filled in from reference TRBV7-2 and TRBJ2-3): GAGVSQSPSNKVTEKGKDVELRCDPISGHTALYWYRQSLGQGLEFLIYFQGNSAPDKSGLPSDRFSAERTGGSVSTLTIQRTQQEDSAVYLCASRSSPAAPSTDTQYFGPGTRLTVL.

The chain carries TRBV29-1 and TRBJ2-7; 11 bases are a match to TRBD2. Germline V lookup: CDR1 SQVTM, CDR2 ANQGSEA. This CDR3 has 16 residues. V lost 3 bases, J lost 3 bases, and 10 bases stayed unmatched. CDR3 amino acids: CSVEGLADTPSYEQYF. In DNA form, the CDR3 reads TGCAGCGTTGAGGGACTAGCGGACACCCCAAGCTACGAGCAGTACTTC.

The rearrangement joins TRBV19 to TRBJ2-3, with no clear D. The germline gives CDR1 LNHDA, CDR2 SQIVND (reference sequence). With 3 bases removed from V and 5 bases from J, the gap between germline ends came to 12 bases. This CDR3 is 14 amino acids long. In DNA, the CDR3 is TGTGCCAGTAGTATTCCTCGAGAGTTAGATACGCAGTATTTT. Its protein is CASSIPRELDTQYF.

This chain joins TRBV4-1 and TRBJ1-1; the D gene is possibly TRBD1 (5 bases). Per the germline V gene, CDR1 is MGHRA and CDR2 is YSYEKL. V gave up 3 bases and J gave up 1 base, with 15 bases separating them. This CDR3 region has 16 residues. The CDR3 nucleotides are TGCGCCAGCAGCCACCATGGACGGGGGGGGAACACTGAAGCTTTCTTT. It translates to CASSHHGRGGNTEAFF.